The text below deals with one TCR beta chain. Using immunoSEQ multiplex PCR, the repertoire was profiled, and TCRdb retains in-frame clones only, with some absent. The sample records a few hundred thousand clones, roughly 80% being singletons. Germline trimming cut 1 base from V and 1 base from J; bases unmatched to any gene: 4. There are 15 residues in the CDR3. Germline V gene data show CDR1 as SGHTA and CDR2 as FQGNSA. This record belongs to a study of blood T cell repertoires in COVID-19. The sample consisted of peripheral blood. The receptor's source is a woman in her late teens or twenties with acute or convalescent COVID-19. The chain combines TRBV7-2 with TRBJ2-7; 7 nucleotides align to TRBD1. The CDR3 sequence: CASSLEGQRSYEQYF. DNA for the CDR3: TGTGCCAGCAGCTTAGAGGGACAGAGATCCTACGAGCAGTACTTC.